This TCR beta chain stems from a study of cytomegalovirus exposure and HLA in healthy donors. Study-wide points: Associated with cytomegalovirus, according to the listing, were some 150 TCR beta chains. One cluster of highly shared sequence variants probably arose as a sequencing artifact.

Primers for the PCR totalled 60 Vbeta and 13 Jbeta. Sequenced by immunoSEQ multiplex PCR; TCRdb stores in-frame clones only, minus some. The sample contains about 82,000 clones, roughly four fifths of which appear only once. The germline CDR1 and CDR2 sequences are MNHNS and SASEGT. V gave up 3 bases and J gave up 5 bases; unmatched junction bases: 5. This CDR3 has 15 amino acids. With respect to this clone: Its specificity is not known.

Sequencing used PBMCs. The source is a woman aged 50 to 65 in good health and CMV-seropositive. The genes are TRBV6-1 and TRBJ2-5; the match to TRBD2 covers 11 bases. The CDR3 nucleotides read TGTGCCAGCAGTGATCTAGCGGGAGGCGGGGAGACCCAGTACTTC. Translation gives CASSDLAGGGETQYF.